Following are 23 T cell receptor beta chains from one sample sequenced in a study of blood T cell repertoires in COVID-19. TCRdb's copy holds only in-frame clones and misses some; the assay was immunoSEQ multiplex PCR. The data show roughly 200,000 clones, approximately 90% seen once. The specimen was peripheral blood. The receptors derive from a woman aged 45-65 years with COVID-19, enrolled during active disease.

V and J are TRBV9 and TRBJ1-2, with 9 bases that match TRBD1. J lost 2 bases, V lost 4 bases, and 6 bases had no gene match. Looked up from germline, CDR1 is SGDLS and CDR2 is YYNGEE. The CDR3 loop spans 15 amino acids. CDR3 region: CASSLTGTGNYGYTF. The CDR3 DNA follows: TGTGCCAGCAGCCTTACAGGGACAGGGAACTATGGCTACACCTTC.

This clone was observed a single time. This chain connects TRBV30 to TRBJ1-4; TRBD1 agrees at 11 bases. CDR1 is GTSNPN and CDR2 is SVGIG in the germline V gene (reference sequence). V shed 0 bases and J 0 bases; nucleotides not matched to a gene: 12. The CDR3 is made up of 20 amino acids. The CDR3 sequence is CAWSVLRTGGRGSTNEKLFF. As DNA, the CDR3 is TGTGCCTGGAGTGTACTGCGGACAGGGGGCCGGGGTTCAACTAATGAAAAACTGTTTTTT. Based on the CDR3 plus reference TRBV30 and TRBJ1-4, the full variable domain is SQTIHQWPATLVQPVGSPLSLECTVEGTSNPNLYWYRQAAGRGLQLLFYSVGIGQISSEVPQNLSASRPQDRQFILSSKKLLLSDSGFYLCAWSVLRTGGRGSTNEKLFFGSGTQLSVL.

The J gene is TRBJ1-4, the V gene TRBV6-5; 7 bases align to TRBD1. Unmatched junction bases numbered 9, after V lost 10 bases and J lost 4 bases. CDR1 and CDR2 from the germline V gene are MNHEY and SVGAGI. The length of the CDR3 is 14 residues. CDR3 amino acids: CATGGDSNNEKLFF. The DNA of the CDR3 is TGTGCCACCGGCGGGGACAGCAATAATGAAAAACTGTTTTTT.

The chain recombines TRBV11-2 with TRBJ2-1; the match to TRBD1 covers 10 bases. CDR1 SGHAT and CDR2 FQNNGV come from the germline V gene. The CDR3 consists of 18 residues. Trimming removed 2 bases from V and 7 bases from J; junction bases left unmatched: 14. The chain's CDR3 is CASSLNLGTGVLRNEQFF. The CDR3 DNA is TGTGCCAGCAGCTTAAATTTGGGGACAGGGGTGCTGAGGAATGAGCAGTTCTTC.

The table lists this clone with a count of one. This rearrangement joins TRBV2 to TRBJ2-1; maybe TRBD1 (7 bases). The V gene's germline CDR1 is SNHLY and CDR2 FYNNEI. This CDR3 comprises 13 residues. Trimming removed 7 bases at V and 9 bases at J, with 16 bases between. The CDR3 nucleotides read TGTGCCAGCAAAGGACAGGTGCGGGGTGAGCAGTTCTTC. Amino acid sequence: CASKGQVRGEQFF.

The chain couples TRBV5-1 to TRBJ2-6; D remains ambiguous. Per germline, CDR1 SGHRS and CDR2 YFSETQ. Trimming removed 2 bases at V and 3 bases at J, with 6 bases between. This CDR3 comprises 14 residues. Here the CDR3 DNA reads TGCGCCAGCAGCTTTTTCATTGGGGCCAACGTCCTGACTTTC. Translating it yields CASSFFIGANVLTF.

The rearrangement joins TRBV24-1 to TRBJ2-6, with 9 bases fitting TRBD1. V was pared by 9 bases and J by 2 bases, with 4 bases of the junction left unmatched. The CDR3 runs to 15 residues. Germline V gives CDR1 KGHDR, CDR2 SFDVKD. In DNA form, the CDR3 reads TGTGCCACCGGGACAGGGCGTACTGGGGCCAACGTCCTGACTTTC. It translates to CATGTGRTGANVLTF.

The CDR3 DNA sequence: TGTGCCATTGGACGGGATGCTAACTATGGCTACACCTTC. Translation gives CAIGRDANYGYTF. The chain recombines TRBV10-3 with TRBJ1-2; D ambiguous. With 9 bases removed from V and 0 bases from J, the gap between germline ends came to 11 bases. Germline loops: CDR1 ENHRY, CDR2 SYGVKD. This CDR3 has 13 amino acids.

This clone has a single count. The chain uses TRBV10-3 and TRBJ2-7; 9 bases fit TRBD2. The length of the CDR3 is 15 residues. The germline V gene encodes CDR1 ENHRY and CDR2 SYGVKD. Trimming at V came to 2 bases and at J to 2 bases, leaving 4 bases not matched to a gene. The CDR3 loop reads CAISEGAGGPYEQYF. The DNA of the CDR3 is TGTGCCATCAGTGAGGGGGCGGGGGGGCCCTACGAGCAGTACTTC.

DNA for the CDR3: TGTGCCAGCAGCTCAACCCCGGGACAGCAAAAACTGTTTTTT. Its translation is CASSSTPGQQKLFF. The V and J genes are TRBV7-9 and TRBJ1-4, with 7 bases identical to TRBD1. CDR3 length: 14 amino acids. V gave up 4 bases and J gave up 9 bases; unmatched junction bases: 8. Germline loops: CDR1 SEHNR, CDR2 FQNEAQ (reference sequence).

The chain has TRBV5-5 and TRBJ2-5; 13 nucleotides agree with TRBD2. This CDR3 spans 15 amino acids. Losses at the gene ends were 4 bases for V and 1 base for J; bases not matched to a gene: 1. The V gene's germline CDR1 is SGHKS and CDR2 YYEKEE (reference sequence). Here the CDR3 DNA reads TGTGCCAGCAGCCGGACTAGCGGGGGCCAAGAGACCCAGTACTTC. The encoded protein is CASSRTSGGQETQYF.

The V gene is TRBV6-6, the J gene TRBJ1-5, with D possibly being TRBD1 (5 bases). V lost 5 bases and J lost 0, with 20 bases in between. This CDR3 comprises 18 residues. CDR1 and CDR2 from the germline V gene are MNHNY and SVGAGI (reference sequence). CDR3 coding DNA: TGTGCCAGCAGTCGTAAACCTTCCGGGACTGATAGCAATCAGCCCCAGCATTTT. Translated: CASSRKPSGTDSNQPQHF.

V gene TRBV12-5 combines with J gene TRBJ1-1; tentatively, D is TRBD1 (6 bases). Between the trimmed V and J ends, which lost 5 bases and 4 bases, there was a span of 17 bases. The CDR3 is 15 residues long. Germline lookup yields CDR1 LGHNT and CDR2 FRNRAP. In DNA form, the CDR3 reads TGTGCTAGTGGTCCCGACCGGGGAGGGGGCACTGAAGCTTTCTTT. This codes for CASGPDRGGGTEAFF.

The chain couples TRBV5-6 to TRBJ2-3; D is undetermined. Germline assignment: CDR1 SGHDT and CDR2 YYEEEE. CDR3 size: 13 residues. V lost 0 bases and J lost 4, with 6 bases in between. CDR3 in amino acids: CASSLAGSDTQYF. The CDR3 DNA follows: TGTGCCAGCAGCTTGGCCGGGTCAGATACGCAGTATTTT.

The chain links TRBV19 to TRBJ1-5; D is unresolved. The V and J ends lost 3 bases and 9 bases respectively, with 12 bases between them. This CDR3 spans 13 amino acids. CDR1 and CDR2 (germline): LNHDA, SQIVND (reference sequence). For the CDR3, the DNA is TGTGCCAGTAGTATTCTCCTGGGAGGGCCCCAGCATTTT. As protein: CASSILLGGPQHF.

This rearrangement joins TRBV10-2 to TRBJ1-6; D unresolved. V dropped 2 bases and J dropped 4 bases, with 9 bases sitting between them. Germline V gives CDR1 WSHSY, CDR2 SAAADI. The CDR3 spans 15 residues. This CDR3 reads CASSEAGTYNSPLHF. The CDR3 bases are TGCGCCAGCAGTGAGGCGGGCACATATAATTCACCCCTCCACTTT.

The chain joins TRBV14 to TRBJ2-2; 9 nucleotides match TRBD1. The CDR3 spans 16 residues. CDR1 is SGHDN, CDR2 FVKESK, per germline. With V trimmed by 3 bases and J by 6 bases, 8 bases remained unmatched. CDR3 amino acids: CASSHHWDRAAGELFF. In DNA form, the CDR3 reads TGTGCCAGCAGCCATCATTGGGACAGGGCGGCCGGGGAGCTGTTTTTT.

The CDR3 spells CASSRDRAYEQYF. DNA of the CDR3: TGTGCCAGCAGTCGGGACAGGGCTTACGAGCAGTACTTC. The chain is built from TRBV2 and TRBJ2-7, with TRBD1 matching 9 bases. V lost 5 bases, J lost 4 bases, and 3 bases stayed unmatched. CDR3 size: 13 residues. Germline CDR1 SNHLY, CDR2 FYNNEI. The full variable domain, rest sourced from reference TRBV2 and TRBJ2-7, is EPEVTQTPSHQVTQMGQEVILRCVPISNHLYFYWYRQILGQKVEFLVSFYNNEISEKSEIFDDQFSVERPDGSNFTLKIRSTKLEDSAMYFCASSRDRAYEQYFGPGTRLTVT.

This clone occurred once. J is TRBJ2-2 and V is TRBV7-8; D unresolved. V was shortened by 5 bases and J by 5 bases, with 18 bases between the two germline ends. The CDR3 extends over 16 amino acids. Per germline, CDR1 SGHVS and CDR2 FQNEAQ. In DNA form, the CDR3 reads TGTGCCAGCAGCCCTCACCCCAACGGAGCTACCGGGGAGCTGTTTTTT. This translates into CASSPHPNGATGELFF.

The chain joins TRBV4-2 to TRBJ1-4; maybe TRBD1 (6 bases). CDR1 is LGHNA and CDR2 is YNFKEQ in the germline V gene. The V end lost 4 bases, the J end lost 6 bases, and 15 bases lay between the germline ends. This CDR3 is 15 amino acids long. The CDR3 region has the DNA TGTGCCAGCAGCCCCCCACAGGGTCTGTATGAAAAACTGTTTTTT. It yields the protein CASSPPQGLYEKLFF.

With respect to this clone: A junction boundary mismatches the germline segment, possibly from a read error. The gene calls are TRBV5-1 and TRBJ1-2; D is undetermined. The CDR3 has 15 amino acids. Germline V gives CDR1 SGHRS, CDR2 YFSETQ. CDR3 residues: CASSFETSSVATLAF. The DNA of the CDR3 is TGCGCCAGCAGCTTTGAGACTTCTTCCGTGGCGACTCTGGCCTTC.

The V and J genes are TRBV7-6 and TRBJ1-2; unclear D gene. The CDR3 is 13 residues long. Trimming pared 10 bases from V and 6 bases from J, leaving 18 bases between. CDR1 is SGHVS, CDR2 FNYEAQ, per germline. The CDR3 coding sequence is TGTGCCATCCCGGACCCTAGCGGAGATGGCTACACCTTC. The encoded protein is CAIPDPSGDGYTF.

The chain carries TRBV5-1 and TRBJ1-2, with 11 bases lining up with TRBD1. The germline CDR1 and CDR2 sequences are SGHRS and YFSETQ. V trimming: 7 bases; J trimming: 4 bases; junction bases outside the gene matches: 3. The CDR3 runs 13 residues. The CDR3 reads CASRTGGGYGYTF. The CDR3 nucleotides are TGCGCCAGCCGGACAGGGGGCGGCTATGGCTACACCTTC.